The clone carrying this TCR beta chain has a handful of counts. The sample originates from a study of CD8+ T cells in alopecia areata. The CDR3 has 12 amino acids. CDR1 SQVTM and CDR2 ANQGSEA come from the germline V gene. V was trimmed by 2 bases and J by 8 bases, leaving 10 bases between them. RNA was extracted and reverse transcribed into cDNA as the sequencing template. TCRdb's table, derived via immunoSEQ multiplex PCR, lists solely in-frame clones and lacks some. The table lists some 170,000 clones, 63% of them singletons. This chain connects TRBV29-1 to TRBJ2-1; D remains ambiguous. The sequence was collected from a human donor with alopecia areata. Source: CD4+ T cells sorted from blood, taken at week 0. This chain's CDR3 is CSVETAVDEQFF. The CDR3 coding sequence is TGCAGCGTTGAAACCGCAGTCGATGAGCAGTTCTTC.